The sequence of this TCR beta chain was determined in a study of T cells expressing NK-cell markers. TCRdb derives one entry per CDR3 protein from the 5' RACE reads, leaving out DNA. The sample totals approximately 380,000 distinct CDR3 sequences; its top ten clones hold 4% to 6.5%. The CDR3 consists of 14 residues. CDR1 DFQATT and CDR2 SNEGSKA come from the germline V gene (reference sequence). Sequencing was carried out using blood T cells: a sorted CD56 or NKG2C T cell subset, CD4+ or CD8+ T cells, or bulk PBMC T cells (not recorded which). The chain recombines TRBV20-1 with TRBJ1-2. The source is a man aged 18 to 70 in good health. The CDR3 loop reads CSARENAAAWGYTF.